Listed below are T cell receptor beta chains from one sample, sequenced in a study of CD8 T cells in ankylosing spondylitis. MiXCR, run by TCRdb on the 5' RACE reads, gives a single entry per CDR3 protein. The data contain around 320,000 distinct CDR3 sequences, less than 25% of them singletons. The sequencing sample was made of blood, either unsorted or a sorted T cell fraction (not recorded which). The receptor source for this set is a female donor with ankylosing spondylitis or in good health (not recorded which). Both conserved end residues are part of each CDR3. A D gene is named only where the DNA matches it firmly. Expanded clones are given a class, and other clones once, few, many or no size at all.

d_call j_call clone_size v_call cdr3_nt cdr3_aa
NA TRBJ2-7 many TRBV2 TGTGCCAGCAGTGAATATAGGGGAGGTCGGTACTTC CASSEYRGGRYF
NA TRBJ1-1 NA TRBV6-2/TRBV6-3 TGTGCCAGCAGCCTAGGATGTGGTCGGAGCCAAGCTTTCTTT CASSLGCGRSQAFF
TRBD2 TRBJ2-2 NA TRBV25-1 TGTGCCAGCAGTGAGGGACTAGCGGGAACCAGCGGGGAGCTGTTTTTT CASSEGLAGTSGELFF
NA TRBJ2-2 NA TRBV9 TGTGCCAGCAGCTACGGGGAGGACGGGGAGCTGTTTTTT CASSYGEDGELFF
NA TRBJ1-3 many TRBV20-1 TGCAGTGCTAGCGCTTTGACTGGAAACACCATATATTTT CSASALTGNTIYF
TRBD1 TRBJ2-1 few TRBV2 TGTGCCAGCAGGGGGGACAGCTACAATGAGCAGTTCTTC CASRGDSYNEQFF
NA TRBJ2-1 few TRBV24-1 TGTGCCACCAGCCTCGCAGGGTCTAACAATGAGCAGTTCTTC CATSLAGSNNEQFF
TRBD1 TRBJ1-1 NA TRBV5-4 TGTGCCAGCAGATGGGGACAGGGGGACACTGAAGCTTTCTTT CASRWGQGDTEAFF
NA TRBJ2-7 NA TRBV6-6 TGTGCCAGCAGTTACGTCGGATACGAGCAGTACTTC CASSYVGYEQYF
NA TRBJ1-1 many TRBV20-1 TGCAGTGCCCGCCGAGGCATGAACACTGAAGCTTTCTTT CSARRGMNTEAFF
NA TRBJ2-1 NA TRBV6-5 TGTGCCAGCAGTTCTCCGGGACTCCACAAGGGCGAGCAGTTCTTC CASSSPGLHKGEQFF
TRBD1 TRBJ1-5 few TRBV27 TGTGCCAGTAGTAAGTCCAGGGGGCGGGAGCAGCCCCAGCATTTT CASSKSRGREQPQHF
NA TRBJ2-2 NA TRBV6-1 TGTGCCAGCAGGCCCTACAGGGCTACCGGGGAGCTGTTTTTT CASRPYRATGELFF
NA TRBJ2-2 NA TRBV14 TGTGCCAGCAGCCGGAGGCAGGGCGACACCGGGGAGCTGTTTTTT CASSRRQGDTGELFF
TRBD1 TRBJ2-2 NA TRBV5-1 TGCGCCAGCGGGGACAGGGACACCGGGGAGCTGTTTTTT CASGDRDTGELFF
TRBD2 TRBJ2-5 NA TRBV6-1 TGTGCCAGCAGTGCTCCAGCTAGCGGGAGGGCCTTGACCCAGTACTTC CASSAPASGRALTQYF
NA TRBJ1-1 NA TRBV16 TGTGCCAGCAGCCAGAGCCAGGGTATGTCTGAAGCTTTCTTT CASSQSQGMSEAFF
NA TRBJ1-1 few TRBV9 TGTGCCAGCAGCGCTCAGTCCTCGGGCACTGAAGCTTTCTTT CASSAQSSGTEAFF
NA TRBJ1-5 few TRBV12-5 TGTGCTAGTGGTTTGGGGGGTCAGCCCCAGCATTTT CASGLGGQPQHF
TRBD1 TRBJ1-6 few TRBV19 TGTGCCAGTAGTATGGACAGGGGTGCCTCACCCCTCCACTTT CASSMDRGASPLHF
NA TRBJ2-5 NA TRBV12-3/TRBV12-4 TGTGCCAGCAGTCCGGACTCCTTCGGGGCCCTGACCCAGTACTTC CASSPDSFGALTQYF
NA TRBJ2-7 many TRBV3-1 TGTGCCAGCAGCCAACGCGGGACACAATCCTACGAGCAGTACTTC CASSQRGTQSYEQYF
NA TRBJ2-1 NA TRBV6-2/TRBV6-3 TGTGCCAGCAGTTACTCGGACTTCAATGAGCAGTTCTTC CASSYSDFNEQFF
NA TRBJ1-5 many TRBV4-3 TGCGCCAGCAGCCAAGGGGGAAATCAGCCCCAGCATTTT CASSQGGNQPQHF
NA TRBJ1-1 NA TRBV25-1 TGTGCCAGCAGTGAAGGGCACACTGAAGCTTTCTTT CASSEGHTEAFF
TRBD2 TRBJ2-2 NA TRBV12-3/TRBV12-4 TGTGCCAGCAGTCCGGGACTAGCGGAGACCGGGGAGCTGTTTTTT CASSPGLAETGELFF
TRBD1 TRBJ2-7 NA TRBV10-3 TGTGCCATCAGTGCTGCGGGACAGGGGCTATTGAACGAGCAGTACTTC CAISAAGQGLLNEQYF
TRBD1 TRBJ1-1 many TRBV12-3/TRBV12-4 TGTGCCAGCAGTAGTACAGGGGGGGACACTGAAGCTTTCTTT CASSSTGGDTEAFF
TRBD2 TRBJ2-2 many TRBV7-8 TGTGCCAGCAGCTTAGCCTCGGGGGGGCTAGACACCGGGGAGCTGTTTTTT CASSLASGGLDTGELFF
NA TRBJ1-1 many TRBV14 TGTGCCAGCAGCCAAGATCTGGTGAACTCTGAAGCTTTCTTT CASSQDLVNSEAFF
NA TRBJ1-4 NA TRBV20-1 TGCAGTGCTTGGACGGGAAAAGAAAAACTGTTTTTT CSAWTGKEKLFF
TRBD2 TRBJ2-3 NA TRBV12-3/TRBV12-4 TGTGCCAGCAGTTTGCGGGAGCCAGATACGCAGTATTTT CASSLREPDTQYF
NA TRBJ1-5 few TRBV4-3 TGCGCCAGCAGCCAAGAGATCCGGAGTCAGCCCCAGCATTTT CASSQEIRSQPQHF
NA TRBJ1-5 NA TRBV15 TGTGCCACCAGCAGAGATAACGGACAGCCTTGGGAGCCCCAGCATTTT CATSRDNGQPWEPQHF
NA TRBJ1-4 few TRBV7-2 TGTGCCAGCAGCTTAGAATTAGGAAATGAAAAACTGTTTTTT CASSLELGNEKLFF
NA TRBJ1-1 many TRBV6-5 TGTGCCAGCAGTTACTCGACGGGGTGGGGCACTGAAGCTTTCTTT CASSYSTGWGTEAFF
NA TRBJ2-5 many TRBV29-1 TGCAGCGTTAGACAAGAGACCCAGTACTTC CSVRQETQYF
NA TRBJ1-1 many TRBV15 TGTGCCACCAGCAGAGATAGGGGGACTGAAGCTTTCTTT CATSRDRGTEAFF
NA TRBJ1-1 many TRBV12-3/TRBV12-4 TGTGCCAGCAGTTTTAGCCTCATCAGGGGAGGGGATGAAGCTTTCTTT CASSFSLIRGGDEAFF
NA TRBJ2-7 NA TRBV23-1 TGCGCCAGCAGTCAATCCGACGGTGGTTCTAGGCAGTACTTC CASSQSDGGSRQYF
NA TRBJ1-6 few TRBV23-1 TGCGCCAGCAGTCAATCTTTCAATTCACCCCTCCACTTT CASSQSFNSPLHF
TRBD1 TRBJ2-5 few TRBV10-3 TGTGCCATCAGTGAGGGCAGGGGGCAAGAGACCCAGTACTTC CAISEGRGQETQYF
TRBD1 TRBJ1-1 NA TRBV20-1 TGCAGTGGGGCTAGGACAGGGGGTGGTGAAGCTTTCTTT CSGARTGGGEAFF
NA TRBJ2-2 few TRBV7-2 TGTGCCAGCAGCTTAGGCGGACTATCCACCGGGGAGCTGTTTTTT CASSLGGLSTGELFF
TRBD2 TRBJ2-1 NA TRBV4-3 TGCGCCAGCAGCCGAACTAGCGGGAGGTCCAATGAGCAGTTCTTC CASSRTSGRSNEQFF
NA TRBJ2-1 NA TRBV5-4 TGTGCCAGCAGCTTGGTTCGGTCGGCCGAGCAGTTCTTC CASSLVRSAEQFF
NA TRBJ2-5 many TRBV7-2 TGTGCCAGCAGCTTAGGGACCCTCCAGGGTGAGACCCAGTACTTC CASSLGTLQGETQYF
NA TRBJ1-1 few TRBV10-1 TGCGCCAGCAGTGATACGGGCACTGAAGCTTTCTTT CASSDTGTEAFF
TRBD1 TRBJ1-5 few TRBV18 TGTGCCAGCTCACCACGGGGACAGGGAATTTCGACTAGCAATCAGCCCCAGCATTTT CASSPRGQGISTSNQPQHF
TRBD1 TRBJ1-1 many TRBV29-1 TGCAGCGTGGGACAGGGGAACACTGAAGCTTTCTTT CSVGQGNTEAFF
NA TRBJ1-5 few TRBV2 TGTGCCAGCAACCGGGACCGACCACACAATCAGCCCCAGCATTTT CASNRDRPHNQPQHF
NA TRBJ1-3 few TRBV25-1 TGTGCCAGCAGTGAAGATTGGGGGACTGCTGGAAACACCATATATTTT CASSEDWGTAGNTIYF
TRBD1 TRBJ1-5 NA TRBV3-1 TGTGCCAGCAGCCCAGGACAGGGGTTTTGGGGCAATCAGCCCCAGCATTTT CASSPGQGFWGNQPQHF
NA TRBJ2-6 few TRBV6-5 TGTGCCAGCAGTTACAATTCACAGAGCTCTGGGGCCAACGTCCTGACTTTC CASSYNSQSSGANVLTF